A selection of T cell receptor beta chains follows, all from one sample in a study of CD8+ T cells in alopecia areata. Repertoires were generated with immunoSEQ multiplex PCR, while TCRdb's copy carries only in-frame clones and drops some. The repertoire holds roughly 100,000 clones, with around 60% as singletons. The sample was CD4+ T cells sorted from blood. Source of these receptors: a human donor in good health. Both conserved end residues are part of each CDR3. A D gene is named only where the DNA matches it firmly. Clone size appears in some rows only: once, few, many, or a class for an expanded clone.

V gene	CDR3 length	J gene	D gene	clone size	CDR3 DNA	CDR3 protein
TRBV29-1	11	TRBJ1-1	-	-	TGCAGCGTCACAGGGTGGACTGAAGCTTTCTTT	CSVTGWTEAFF
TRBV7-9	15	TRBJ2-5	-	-	TGTGCCAGCAGCCACGGACAAGGGTTGGATCTATCCCAGTACTTC	CASSHGQGLDLSQYF
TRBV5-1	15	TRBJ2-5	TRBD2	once	TGCGCCAGCAGTGAAGGAGCGGGGGAGGAGGAGACCCAGTACTTC	CASSEGAGEEETQYF
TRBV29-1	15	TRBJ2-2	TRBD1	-	TGCAGCGCATTCGGTCCGCAGGGGGCGGCCGGGGAGCTGTTTTTT	CSAFGPQGAAGELFF
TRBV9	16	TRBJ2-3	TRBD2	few	TGTGCCAGCAGCGTAGGGGCTAGCGGAAGCACAGATACGCAGTATTTT	CASSVGASGSTDTQYF
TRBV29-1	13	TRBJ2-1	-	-	TGCAGCGGTGGGGCCGGCGAGATCCATGAGCAGTTCTTC	CSGGAGEIHEQFF
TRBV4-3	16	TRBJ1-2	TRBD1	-	TGCGCCAGCAGCCAAGTGGGGGTAACAGGGGGCTATGGCTACACCTTC	CASSQVGVTGGYGYTF
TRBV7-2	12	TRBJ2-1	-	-	TGTGCCAGCAACTCCCGATACAACGAGCAGTTCTTC	CASNSRYNEQFF
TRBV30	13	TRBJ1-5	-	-	TGTGCCTGCAAAACAGGGTATGGGCAGCCCCAGCATTTT	CACKTGYGQPQHF
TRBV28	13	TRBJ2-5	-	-	TGTGCCAGCAGTAGGGGGGATGGGGAGACCCAGTACTTC	CASSRGDGETQYF
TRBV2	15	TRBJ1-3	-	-	TGTGCCAGCAGGGATGACGGGGTCTCTGGAAACACCATATATTTT	CASRDDGVSGNTIYF
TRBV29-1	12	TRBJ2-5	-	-	TGCAGCGTTGATCGGGGATCGGAGACCCAGTACTTC	CSVDRGSETQYF
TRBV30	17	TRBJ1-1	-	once	TGTGCCTGGAGTGTAGGTGGTTGGAATTCGGGGAACACTGAAGCTTTCTTT	CAWSVGGWNSGNTEAFF
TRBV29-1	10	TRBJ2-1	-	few	TGCAGCGTTGCAGACAATGAGCAGTTCTTC	CSVADNEQFF
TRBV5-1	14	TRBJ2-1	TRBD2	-	TGCGCCAGCGGTAGCGGGGGCCCCTACAATGAGCAGTTCTTC	CASGSGGPYNEQFF
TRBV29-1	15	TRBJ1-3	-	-	TGCAGCGTTGAAGAGGGAGTAATCTCTGGAAACACCATATATTTT	CSVEEGVISGNTIYF
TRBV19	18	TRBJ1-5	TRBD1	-	TGTGCCAGTAGTTCCCCGGGGACAGTGACATATAGCAATCAGCCCCAGCATTTT	CASSSPGTVTYSNQPQHF
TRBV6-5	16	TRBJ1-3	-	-	TGTGCCAGCAGTTACGCCGGCCTAGAGTACGGAAACACCATATATTTT	CASSYAGLEYGNTIYF
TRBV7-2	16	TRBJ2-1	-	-	TGTGCCAGCAGCCCCAGGGGAGGGGTGGGGTACAATGAGCAGTTCTTC	CASSPRGGVGYNEQFF
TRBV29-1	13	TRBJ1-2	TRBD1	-	TGCAGCGTTACGGGACAGGGCCTCTATGGCTACACCTTC	CSVTGQGLYGYTF
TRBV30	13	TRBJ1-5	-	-	TGTGCCTGGAGTGTCCGTTCGGGTCAGCCCCAGCATTTT	CAWSVRSGQPQHF
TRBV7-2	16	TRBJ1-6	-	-	TGTGCCAGCAGCTTTGGAATCTACAGGACAAATTCACCCCTCCACTTT	CASSFGIYRTNSPLHF
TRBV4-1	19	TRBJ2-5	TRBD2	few	TGCGCCAGCAGCCACCCGGGACTAGCGGGGGGGCCGGGGCAAGAGACCCAGTACTTC	CASSHPGLAGGPGQETQYF
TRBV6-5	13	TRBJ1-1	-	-	TGTGCCAGCGAAGCCCAGGGAGAAACTGAAGCTTTCTTT	CASEAQGETEAFF
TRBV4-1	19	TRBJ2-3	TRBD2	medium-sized	TGCGCCAGCAGCCAACCACCGTTGACAGCGGGGGGGCGGCAAGATACGCAGTATTTT	CASSQPPLTAGGRQDTQYF
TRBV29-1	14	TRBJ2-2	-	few	TGCAGCGTTGGGCAGCTCCTGAACACCGGGGAGCTGTTTTTT	CSVGQLLNTGELFF
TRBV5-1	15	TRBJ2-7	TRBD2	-	TGCGCCAGCAGCCCCGACCGCGGGGGGCCCTACGAGCAGTACTTC	CASSPDRGGPYEQYF
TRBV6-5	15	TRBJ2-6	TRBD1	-	TGTGCCAGCAGTAGACAGGGGCCTGGGGCCAACGTCCTGACTTTC	CASSRQGPGANVLTF
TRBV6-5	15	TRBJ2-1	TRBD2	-	TGTGCCAGCAGTTATGGCGGGGGGGCAGGCAATGAGCAGTTCTTC	CASSYGGGAGNEQFF
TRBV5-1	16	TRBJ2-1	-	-	TGCGCCAGCAGCTCCCCGGGCGGCCCCCGCCCGGGGGAGCAGTTCTTC	CASSSPGGPRPGEQFF
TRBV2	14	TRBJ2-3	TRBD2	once	TGTGCCAGCAGGGCGCAGCGGGGGACAGATACGCAGTATTTT	CASRAQRGTDTQYF
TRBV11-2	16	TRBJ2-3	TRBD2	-	TGTGCCAGCAGCCTGGGACTAGCGGGGGGCACAGATACGCAGTATTTT	CASSLGLAGGTDTQYF
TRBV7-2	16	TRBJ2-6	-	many	TGTGCCAGCAGCCGTGGACGGGGCTCTGGGGCCAACGTCCTGACTTTC	CASSRGRGSGANVLTF
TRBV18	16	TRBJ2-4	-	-	TGTGCCAGCTCACCCCCGTCTTGGATGGCCAAAAACATTCAGTACTTC	CASSPPSWMAKNIQYF
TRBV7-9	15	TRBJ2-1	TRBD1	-	TGTGCCAGCAGCTTCCAGGGGGCGCCGAGGAATGAGCAGTTCTTC	CASSFQGAPRNEQFF
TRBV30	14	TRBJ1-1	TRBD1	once	TGTGCCTGGAGGGTGGGACAGGGAAACACTGAAGCTTTCTTT	CAWRVGQGNTEAFF
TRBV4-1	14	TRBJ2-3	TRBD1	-	TGCGCCAGCAGCTGGGACAGGGCCACAGATACGCAGTATTTT	CASSWDRATDTQYF
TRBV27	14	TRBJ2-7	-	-	TGTGCCAGCGGACTACAGGGGTTACCCTACGAGCAGTACTTC	CASGLQGLPYEQYF
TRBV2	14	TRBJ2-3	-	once	TGTGCCAGCACCTCGACTAGTTATATAGATACGCAGTATTTT	CASTSTSYIDTQYF
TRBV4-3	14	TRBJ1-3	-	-	TGCGCCAGCAGCCAAGTTGTCACCGGAAACACCATATATTTT	CASSQVVTGNTIYF
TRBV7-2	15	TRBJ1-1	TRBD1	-	TGTGCCAGCAGCATATCCGGGACAGGGAACACTGAAGCTTTCTTT	CASSISGTGNTEAFF
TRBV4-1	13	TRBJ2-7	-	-	TGCGCCAGCAGTCAAAGGGAGGCATACGAGCAGTACTTC	CASSQREAYEQYF